These 2 T cell receptor beta chains originate from one sample sequenced in a study of blood T cell repertoires in COVID-19. The data were produced by immunoSEQ multiplex PCR, yet TCRdb's version contains in-frame clones alone and is incomplete. The sample holds approximately 200,000 clones, approximately 87% seen once. Sequenced: peripheral blood. The origin of the receptors is a woman aged 45-65 years with acute or convalescent COVID-19.

The CDR3 DNA is TGTGCCAGCAGCTTGGGTCACCGGACAGGGTACATCTACGAGCAGTACTTC. Amino acids: CASSLGHRTGYIYEQYF. The V and J genes are TRBV5-8 and TRBJ2-7; 8 positions agree with TRBD1. Per germline, CDR1 SGHTS and CDR2 YDEGEE. The CDR3 is 17 residues long. J was trimmed by 3 bases and V by 0 bases; bases with no gene match: 11.

CDR3 loop: CASSYSGGLGEPQHF. The CDR3 nucleotides are TGTGCCAGCAGTTACTCTGGGGGCTTGGGGGAGCCCCAGCATTTT. The chain joins TRBV6-5 to TRBJ1-5; D perhaps matches TRBD1 (6 bases). Trimming left V 0 bases short and J 8 bases short, with 14 bases between. Germline lookup yields CDR1 MNHEY and CDR2 SVGAGI. The CDR3 totals 15 residues.